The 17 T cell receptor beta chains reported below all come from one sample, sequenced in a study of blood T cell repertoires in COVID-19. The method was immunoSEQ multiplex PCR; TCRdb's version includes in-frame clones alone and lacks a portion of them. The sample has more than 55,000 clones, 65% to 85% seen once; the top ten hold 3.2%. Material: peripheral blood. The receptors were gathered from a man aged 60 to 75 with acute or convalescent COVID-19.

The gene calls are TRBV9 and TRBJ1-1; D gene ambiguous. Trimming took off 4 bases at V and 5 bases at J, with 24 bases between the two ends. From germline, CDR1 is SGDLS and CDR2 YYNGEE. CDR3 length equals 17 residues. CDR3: CASSTRPSTENPTEAFF. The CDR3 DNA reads TGTGCCAGCAGCACAAGACCCTCTACGGAGAACCCGACTGAAGCTTTCTTT.

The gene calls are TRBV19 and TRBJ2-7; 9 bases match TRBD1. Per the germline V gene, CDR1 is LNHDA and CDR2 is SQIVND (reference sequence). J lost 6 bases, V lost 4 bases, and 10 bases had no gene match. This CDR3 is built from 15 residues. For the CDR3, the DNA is TGTGCCAGTAGTAGATGGGGACAGGGAGGCGCCGAGCAGTACTTC. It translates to CASSRWGQGGAEQYF.

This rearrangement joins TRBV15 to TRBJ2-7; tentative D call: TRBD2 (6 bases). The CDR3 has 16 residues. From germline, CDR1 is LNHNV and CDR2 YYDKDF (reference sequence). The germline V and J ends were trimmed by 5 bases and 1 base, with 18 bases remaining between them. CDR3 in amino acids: CATSGLKGGVSYEQYF. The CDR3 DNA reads TGTGCCACCAGCGGATTGAAAGGCGGGGTATCCTACGAGCAGTACTTC.

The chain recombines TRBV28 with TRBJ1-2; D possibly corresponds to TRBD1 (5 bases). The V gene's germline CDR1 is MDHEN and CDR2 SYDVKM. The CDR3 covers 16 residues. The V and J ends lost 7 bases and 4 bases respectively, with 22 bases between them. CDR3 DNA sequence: TGTGCCAGCACCGAGCAGTTGGAGGGGCTCCCCTATGGCTACACCTTC. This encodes CASTEQLEGLPYGYTF.

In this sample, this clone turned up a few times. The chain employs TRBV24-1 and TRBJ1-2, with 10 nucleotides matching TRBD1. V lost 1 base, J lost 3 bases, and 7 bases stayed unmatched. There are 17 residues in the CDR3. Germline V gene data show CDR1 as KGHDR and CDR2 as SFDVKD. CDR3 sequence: CATSDFNSGTGDYGYTF. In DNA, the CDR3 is TGTGCCACCAGTGATTTTAACTCCGGGACAGGGGACTATGGCTACACCTTC.

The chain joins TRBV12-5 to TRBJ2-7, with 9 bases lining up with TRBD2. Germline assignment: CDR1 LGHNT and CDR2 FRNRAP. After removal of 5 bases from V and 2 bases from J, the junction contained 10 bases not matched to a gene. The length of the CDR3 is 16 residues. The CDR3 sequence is CASGPSTSGRAYEQYF. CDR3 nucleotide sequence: TGTGCTAGTGGTCCATCAACTAGCGGGCGAGCCTACGAGCAGTACTTC. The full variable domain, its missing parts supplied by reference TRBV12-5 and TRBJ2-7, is DARVTQTPRHKVTEMGQEVTMRCQPILGHNTVFWYRQTMMQGLELLAYFRNRAPLDDSGMPKDRFSAEMPDATLATLKIQPSEPRDSAVYFCASGPSTSGRAYEQYFGPGTRLTVT.

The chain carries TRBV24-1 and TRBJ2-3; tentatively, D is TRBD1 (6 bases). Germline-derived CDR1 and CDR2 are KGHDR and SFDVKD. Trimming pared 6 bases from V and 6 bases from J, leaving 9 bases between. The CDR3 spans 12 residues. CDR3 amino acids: CATSPRGDTQYF. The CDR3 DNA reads TGTGCCACCAGTCCTAGGGGGGATACGCAGTATTTT.

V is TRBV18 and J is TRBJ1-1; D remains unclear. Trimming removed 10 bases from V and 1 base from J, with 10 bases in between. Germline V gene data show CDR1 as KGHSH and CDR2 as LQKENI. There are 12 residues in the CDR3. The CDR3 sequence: CATQRGNTEAFF. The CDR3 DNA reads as TGTGCCACCCAACGGGGGAACACTGAAGCTTTCTTT.

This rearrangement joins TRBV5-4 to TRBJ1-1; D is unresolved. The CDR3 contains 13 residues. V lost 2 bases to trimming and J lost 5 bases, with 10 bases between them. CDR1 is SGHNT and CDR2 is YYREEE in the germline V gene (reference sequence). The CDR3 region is CASSLGSETEAFF. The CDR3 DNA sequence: TGTGCCAGCAGCTTAGGGAGTGAAACTGAAGCTTTCTTT.

In DNA, the CDR3 is TGTGCCAGCAGTGGGGGACAGGGTTACGAGCAGTACTTC. This translates into CASSGGQGYEQYF. The chain uses TRBV2 and TRBJ2-7, with 9 bases matching TRBD1. V lost 4 bases, J lost 4 bases, and 2 bases stayed unmatched. The CDR3 sequence is 13 residues long. Per germline, CDR1 SNHLY and CDR2 FYNNEI.

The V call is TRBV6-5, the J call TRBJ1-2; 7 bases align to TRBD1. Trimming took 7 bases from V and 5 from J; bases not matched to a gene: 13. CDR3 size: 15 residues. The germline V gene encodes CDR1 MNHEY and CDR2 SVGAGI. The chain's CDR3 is CASNSRTGGAYGYTF. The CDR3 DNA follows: TGTGCCAGCAACTCCCGGACAGGAGGGGCGTATGGCTACACCTTC.

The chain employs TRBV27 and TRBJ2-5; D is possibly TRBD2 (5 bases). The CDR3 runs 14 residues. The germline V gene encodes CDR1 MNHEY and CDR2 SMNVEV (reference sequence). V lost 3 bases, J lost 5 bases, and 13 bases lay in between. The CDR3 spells CASSFNPRGETQYF. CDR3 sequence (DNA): TGTGCCAGCAGTTTTAACCCGCGAGGGGAGACCCAGTACTTC.

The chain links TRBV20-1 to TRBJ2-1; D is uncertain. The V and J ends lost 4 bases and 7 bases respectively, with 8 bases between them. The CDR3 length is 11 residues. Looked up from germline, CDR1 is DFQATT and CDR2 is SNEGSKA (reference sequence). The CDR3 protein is CSATAQNEQFF. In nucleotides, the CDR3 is TGCAGTGCTACCGCTCAGAATGAGCAGTTCTTC.

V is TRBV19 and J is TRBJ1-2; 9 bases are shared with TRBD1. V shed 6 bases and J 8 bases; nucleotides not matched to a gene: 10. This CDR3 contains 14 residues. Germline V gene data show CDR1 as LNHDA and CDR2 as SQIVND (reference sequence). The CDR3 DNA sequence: TGTGCCAGTAGCTTAACAGGGGGCAAGGTCGGCTACACCTTC. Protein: CASSLTGGKVGYTF.

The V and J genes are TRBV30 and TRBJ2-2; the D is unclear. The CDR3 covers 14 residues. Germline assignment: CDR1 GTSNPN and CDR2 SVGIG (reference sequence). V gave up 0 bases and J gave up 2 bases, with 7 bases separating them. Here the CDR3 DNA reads TGTGCCTGGAGTGTGGTACTAAACACCGGGGAGCTGTTTTTT. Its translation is CAWSVVLNTGELFF.

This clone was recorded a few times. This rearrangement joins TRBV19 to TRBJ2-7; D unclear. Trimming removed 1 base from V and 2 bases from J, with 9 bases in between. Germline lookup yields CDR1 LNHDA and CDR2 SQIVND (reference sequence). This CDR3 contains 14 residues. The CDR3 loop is CASSIAGQTYEQYF. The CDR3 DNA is TGTGCCAGTAGTATAGCTGGCCAGACCTACGAGCAGTACTTC.

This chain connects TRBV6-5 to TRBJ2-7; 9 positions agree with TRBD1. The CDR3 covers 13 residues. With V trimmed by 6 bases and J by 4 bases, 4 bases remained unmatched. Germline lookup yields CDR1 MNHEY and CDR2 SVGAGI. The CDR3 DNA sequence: TGTGCCAGCAGGGGACAGGGTCCATACGAGCAGTACTTC. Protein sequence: CASRGQGPYEQYF.